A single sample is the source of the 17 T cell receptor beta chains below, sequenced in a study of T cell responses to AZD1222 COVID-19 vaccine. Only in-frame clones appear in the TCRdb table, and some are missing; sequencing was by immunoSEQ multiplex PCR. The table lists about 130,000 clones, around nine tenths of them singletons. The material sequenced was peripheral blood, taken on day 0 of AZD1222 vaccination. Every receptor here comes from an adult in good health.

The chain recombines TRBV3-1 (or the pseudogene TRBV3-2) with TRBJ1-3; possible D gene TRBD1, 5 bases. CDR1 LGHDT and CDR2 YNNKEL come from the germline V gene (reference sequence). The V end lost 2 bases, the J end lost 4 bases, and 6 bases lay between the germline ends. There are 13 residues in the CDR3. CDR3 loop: CASSQKGGNTIYF. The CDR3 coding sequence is TGTGCCAGCAGCCAAAAGGGGGGAAACACCATATATTTT.

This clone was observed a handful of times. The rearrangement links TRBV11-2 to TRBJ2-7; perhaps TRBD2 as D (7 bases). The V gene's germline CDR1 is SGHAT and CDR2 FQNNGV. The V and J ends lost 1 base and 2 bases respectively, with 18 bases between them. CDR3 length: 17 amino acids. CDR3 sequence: CASSLVGGVGLTYEQYF. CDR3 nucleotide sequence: TGTGCCAGCAGCTTAGTAGGGGGGGTTGGTTTAACCTACGAGCAGTACTTC.

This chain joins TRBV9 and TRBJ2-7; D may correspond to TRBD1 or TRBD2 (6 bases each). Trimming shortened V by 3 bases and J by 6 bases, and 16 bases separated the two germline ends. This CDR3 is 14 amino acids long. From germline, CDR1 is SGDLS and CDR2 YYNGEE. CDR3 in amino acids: CASSAIRGGGEQYF. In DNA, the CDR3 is TGTGCCAGCAGCGCGATCAGGGGAGGAGGCGAGCAGTACTTC.

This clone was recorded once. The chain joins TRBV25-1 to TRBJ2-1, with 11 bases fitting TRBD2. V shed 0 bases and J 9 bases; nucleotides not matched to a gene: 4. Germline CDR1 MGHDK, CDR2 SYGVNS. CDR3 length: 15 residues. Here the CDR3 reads CASSEYSGGASEQFF. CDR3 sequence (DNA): TGTGCCAGCAGTGAATATAGCGGGGGGGCCAGTGAGCAGTTCTTC.

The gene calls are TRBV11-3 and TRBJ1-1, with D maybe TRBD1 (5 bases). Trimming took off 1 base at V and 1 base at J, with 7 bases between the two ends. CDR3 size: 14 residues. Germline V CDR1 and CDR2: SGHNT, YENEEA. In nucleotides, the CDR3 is TGTGCCAGCAGCTTAGGGGGACCGAACACTGAAGCTTTCTTT. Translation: CASSLGGPNTEAFF.

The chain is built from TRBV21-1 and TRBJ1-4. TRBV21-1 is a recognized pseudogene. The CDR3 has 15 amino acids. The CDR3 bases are TGTGCCAGCAGCATTAATCGGCCCGGGGGTGAAAAACTGTTTTTT. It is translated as CASSINRPGGEKLFF.

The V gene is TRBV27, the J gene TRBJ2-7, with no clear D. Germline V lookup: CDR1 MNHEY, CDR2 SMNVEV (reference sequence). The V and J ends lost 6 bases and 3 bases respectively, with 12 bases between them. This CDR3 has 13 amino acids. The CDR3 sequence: CASSRGLLYEQYF. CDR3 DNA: TGTGCCAGCAGCCGAGGCCTCCTCTACGAGCAGTACTTC.

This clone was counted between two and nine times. The CDR3 region is CATQQGNGYGYTF. The CDR3 region has the DNA TGTGCCACCCAGCAGGGTAATGGTTATGGCTACACCTTC. The V call is TRBV6-5, the J call TRBJ1-2, with D perhaps matching TRBD1 (5 bases). The CDR3 is 13 amino acids. Trimming took off 10 bases at V and 5 bases at J, with 17 bases between the two ends. CDR1 MNHEY and CDR2 SVGAGI come from the germline V gene.

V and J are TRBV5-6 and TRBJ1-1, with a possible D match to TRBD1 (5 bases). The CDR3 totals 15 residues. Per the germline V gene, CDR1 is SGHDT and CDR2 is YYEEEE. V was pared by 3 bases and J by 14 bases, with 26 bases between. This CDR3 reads CASSSDQGPPMPGFF. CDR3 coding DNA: TGTGCCAGCAGCTCGGACCAGGGACCCCCGATGCCTGGATTCTTT. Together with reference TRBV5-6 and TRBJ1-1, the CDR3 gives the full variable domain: DAGVTQSPTHLIKTRGQQVTLRCSPKSGHDTVSWYQQALGQGPQFIFQYYEEEERQRGNFPDRFSGHQFPNYSSELNVNALLLGDSALYLCASSSDQGPPMPGFFGQGTRLTVV.

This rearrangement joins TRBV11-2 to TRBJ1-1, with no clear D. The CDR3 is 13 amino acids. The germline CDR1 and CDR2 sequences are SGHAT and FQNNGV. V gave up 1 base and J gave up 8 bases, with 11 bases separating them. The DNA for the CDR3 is TGTGCCAGCAGCTTAGGGACTAGACCAGAAGCTTTCTTT. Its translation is CASSLGTRPEAFF.

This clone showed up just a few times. The CDR3 spells CASSLVGTGAYGYTF. The CDR3, as DNA: TGTGCCAGCAGCTTGGTAGGGACGGGGGCTTATGGCTACACCTTC. The rearrangement links TRBV7-8 to TRBJ1-2; D possibly corresponds to TRBD1 (6 bases). The germline V gene encodes CDR1 SGHVS and CDR2 FQNEAQ. The length of the CDR3 is 15 residues. The V gene lost 3 bases and the J gene lost 5 bases, with 16 bases spanning the gap.

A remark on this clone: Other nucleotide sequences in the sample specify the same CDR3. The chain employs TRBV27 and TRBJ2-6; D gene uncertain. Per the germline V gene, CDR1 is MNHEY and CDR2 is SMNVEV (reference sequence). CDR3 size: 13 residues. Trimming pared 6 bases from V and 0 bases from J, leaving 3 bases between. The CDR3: CASSLSGANVLTF. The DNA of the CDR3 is TGTGCCAGCAGCCTCTCTGGGGCCAACGTCCTGACTTTC.

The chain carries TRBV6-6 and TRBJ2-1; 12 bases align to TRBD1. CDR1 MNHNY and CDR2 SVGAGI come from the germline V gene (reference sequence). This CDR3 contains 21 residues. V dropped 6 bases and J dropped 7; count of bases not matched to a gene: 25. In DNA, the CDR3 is TGTGCCAGCAGCTTAATACCAGGGACAGGGGGCGTGGACATCTTAAGGAATGAGCAGTTCTTC. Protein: CASSLIPGTGGVDILRNEQFF.

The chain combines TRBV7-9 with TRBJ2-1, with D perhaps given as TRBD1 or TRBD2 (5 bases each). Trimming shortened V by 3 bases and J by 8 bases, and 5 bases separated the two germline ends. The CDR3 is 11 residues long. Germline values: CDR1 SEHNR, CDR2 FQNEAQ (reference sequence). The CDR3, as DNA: TGTGCCAGCAGCTTGGGGGATGAGCAGTTCTTC. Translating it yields CASSLGDEQFF.

CDR3 sequence: CASSYGQGARYEQYF. CDR3 coding DNA: TGCGCCAGCAGTTATGGACAGGGGGCTCGATACGAGCAGTACTTC. The V call is TRBV10-1, the J call TRBJ2-7; 11 nucleotides line up with TRBD1. V trimming: 5 bases; J trimming: 4 bases; junction bases outside the gene matches: 7. Germline CDR1 reads WNHNN; CDR2 reads SYGVQD (reference sequence). The CDR3 length is 15 residues.

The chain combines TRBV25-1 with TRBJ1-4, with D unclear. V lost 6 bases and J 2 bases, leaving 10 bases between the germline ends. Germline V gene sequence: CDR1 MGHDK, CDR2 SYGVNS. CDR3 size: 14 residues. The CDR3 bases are TGTGCCAGCAGCTCTCCCCGCACTAATGAAAAACTGTTTTTT. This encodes CASSSPRTNEKLFF.

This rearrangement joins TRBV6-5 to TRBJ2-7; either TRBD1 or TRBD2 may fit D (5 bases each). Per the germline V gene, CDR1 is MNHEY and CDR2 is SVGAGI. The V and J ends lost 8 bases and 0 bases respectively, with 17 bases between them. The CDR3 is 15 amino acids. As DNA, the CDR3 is TGTGCCAGCGCCCTAGGGGCGGGTAGCTCCTACGAGCAGTACTTC. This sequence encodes CASALGAGSSYEQYF.